This T cell receptor beta chain was sequenced for a study of long-term antiretroviral therapy in people with HIV. Study observations and caveats: Relative to transplant donor controls, diversity remained lower despite increasing after ART.

With regard to this clone: What it recognizes is unknown.

The germline gives CDR1 MNHNS, CDR2 SASEGT. The CDR3 sequence is 14 residues long. The V segment lost 7 bases and the J segment 5 bases; nucleotides outside the gene matches: 10. Among participants with HIV, every one received treatment in the United States. immunoSEQ v3.0 was run at survey level. Clones were sequenced by immunoSEQ multiplex PCR, and TCRdb holds only the in-frame ones, with some missing. The top ten clones hold 3.2% of a sample with approximately 35,000 clones, roughly 77% of them seen once. The rearrangement uses TRBV6-1 and TRBJ2-7; 8 bases map to TRBD1. The input for sequencing was unsorted PBMCs, taken 1.9 years after starting antiretroviral therapy. This receptor was taken from a man aged 18 to 29 with HIV. Written as DNA, the CDR3 is TGTGCCAGCACCCTAGGGACAGGTTTCAACGAGCAGTACGTC. Protein sequence: CASTLGTGFNEQYV.